Here is one T cell receptor beta chain with its context. These data come from a study of T cell changes during pregnancy in multiple sclerosis. Assay: immunoSEQ multiplex PCR; the TCRdb copy retains only in-frame clones and omits some. The sample lists tens of thousands of clones, roughly 93% occurring once. The sequence was collected from a female donor with multiple sclerosis, enrolled in a pregnancy study. Sequenced here: peripheral blood, sampled in the third trimester of pregnancy.

The CDR3 spells CASSTRTGNTGELFF. Here the CDR3 DNA reads TGTGCCAGCAGCACACGGACAGGGAACACCGGGGAGCTGTTTTTT. The chain is built from TRBV9 and TRBJ2-2; 7 positions match TRBD1. Unmatched junction bases numbered 4, after V lost 4 bases and J lost 1 base. The CDR3 is 15 amino acids. The germline V gene has CDR1 SGDLS and CDR2 YYNGEE.